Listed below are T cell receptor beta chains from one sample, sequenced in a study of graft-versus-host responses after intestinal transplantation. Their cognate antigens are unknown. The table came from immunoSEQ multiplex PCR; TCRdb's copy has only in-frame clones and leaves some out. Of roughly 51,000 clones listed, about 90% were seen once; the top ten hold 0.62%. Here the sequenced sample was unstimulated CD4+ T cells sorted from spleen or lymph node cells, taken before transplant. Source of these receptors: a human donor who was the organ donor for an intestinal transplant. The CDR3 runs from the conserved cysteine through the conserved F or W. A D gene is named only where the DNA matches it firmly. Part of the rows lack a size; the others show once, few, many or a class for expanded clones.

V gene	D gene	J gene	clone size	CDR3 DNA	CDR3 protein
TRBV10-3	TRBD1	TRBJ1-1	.	TGTGCCATCAGTGAGCCGGGACAGGGCCTGAGAGCTTTCTTT	CAISEPGQGLRAFF
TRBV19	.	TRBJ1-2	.	TGTGCCAGTAGTGTCGACAGGAACTATGGCTACACCTTC	CASSVDRNYGYTF
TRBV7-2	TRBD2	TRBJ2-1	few	TGTGCCAGCAGCTGGGCGGGACTAGCGGACAATGAGCAGTTCTTC	CASSWAGLADNEQFF
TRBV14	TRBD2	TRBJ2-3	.	TGTGCCAGCAGCCAAGTACTAGCGAGAAGCACAGATACGCAGTATTTT	CASSQVLARSTDTQYF
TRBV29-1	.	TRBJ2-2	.	TGCAGCGTTGAGGGCCAGACCACCGGGGAGCTGTTTTTT	CSVEGQTTGELFF
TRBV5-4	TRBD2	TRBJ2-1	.	TGTGCCAGCCCGCCGGGACTAGCGGGAGAAGGGGGGCAGTTCTTC	CASPPGLAGEGGQFF
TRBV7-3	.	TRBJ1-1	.	TGTGCCAGCAGCTTAAAGCAGAACACTGAAGCTTTCTTT	CASSLKQNTEAFF
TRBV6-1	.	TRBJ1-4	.	TGTGCCAGCAGTCCACGGTGGAATGAAAAACTGTTTTTT	CASSPRWNEKLFF
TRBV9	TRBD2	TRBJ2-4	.	TGTGCCAGCAGCCTAGCGGGAGTTCCCAAAAACATTCAGTACTTC	CASSLAGVPKNIQYF
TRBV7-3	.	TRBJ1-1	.	TGTGCCAGCAGCGCGCAACCTCAGGGACATGGAACTGAAGCTTTCTTT	CASSAQPQGHGTEAFF
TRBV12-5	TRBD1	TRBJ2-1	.	TGTGCTAGTGGTTTGGTATCCCAGGTTAGGGGGCCCCCCTACAATGAGCAGTTCTTC	CASGLVSQVRGPPYNEQFF
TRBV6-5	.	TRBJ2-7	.	TGTGCCAGCACGGACAAAAAATACGAGCAGTACTTC	CASTDKKYEQYF
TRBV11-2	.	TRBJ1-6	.	TGTGCCAGCAGCGAAGCGCGGGTTATCTATAATTCACCCCTCCACTTT	CASSEARVIYNSPLHF
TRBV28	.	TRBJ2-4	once	TGTGCCGCGGGGGCCAAAAACATTCAGTACTTC	CAAGAKNIQYF
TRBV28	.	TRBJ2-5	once	TGTGCCAGCCTAGTAGCGAAAGAGACCCAGTACTTC	CASLVAKETQYF
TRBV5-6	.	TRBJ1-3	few	TGTGCCAGCAGCTTTGACAGAGGAAACACCATATATTTT	CASSFDRGNTIYF
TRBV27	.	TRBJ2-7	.	TGTGCCAGCAGTTTCGCTTCGGCAGGGGCTAACGAGCAGTACTTC	CASSFASAGANEQYF
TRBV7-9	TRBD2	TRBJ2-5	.	TGTGCCAGCAGCCGGGGGACTAGCGTAATAGAGACCCAGTACTTC	CASSRGTSVIETQYF
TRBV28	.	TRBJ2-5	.	TGTGCCAGCAGAGGAGGGGGGGGCGCGTTATCCTTCTACTTC	CASRGGGGALSFYF
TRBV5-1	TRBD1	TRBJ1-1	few	TGCGCCAGCAGCTTGGTCGGACAGGGCGGGACTGAAGCTTTCTTT	CASSLVGQGGTEAFF
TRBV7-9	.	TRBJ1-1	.	TGTGCCAGCAGCTTAGCGGAGCAGGGCGTTAATCGGGCTTTCTTT	CASSLAEQGVNRAFF
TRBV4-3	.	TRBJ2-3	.	TGCGCCAGCAGCCAAGATTTCTCTGCGAGGGGAGGCCCCACAGATACGCAGTATTTT	CASSQDFSARGGPTDTQYF
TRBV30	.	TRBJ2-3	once	TGTGCCTGGAGTGCCAGGGGGGTACTCACAGATACGCAGTATTTT	CAWSARGVLTDTQYF
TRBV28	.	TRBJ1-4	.	TGTGCCAGCAGTCTCGGGGGGGCAGCAACTAATGAAAAACTGTTTTTT	CASSLGGAATNEKLFF
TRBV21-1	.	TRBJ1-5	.	TGTGCCAGCAGCGCATGCGACAGGGTTGGCAATCAGCCCCAGCATTTT	CASSACDRVGNQPQHF
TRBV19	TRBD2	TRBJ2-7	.	TGTGCCCCCGGGACTAGCGGGACCTACGAGCAGTACTTC	CAPGTSGTYEQYF
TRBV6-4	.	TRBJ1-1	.	TGTGCCAGCAGTAGACAGACCCTTGAAGCTTTCTTT	CASSRQTLEAFF
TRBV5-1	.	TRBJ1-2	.	TGCGCCAGCAGCGAAACCGGGAATAACTATGGCTACACCTTC	CASSETGNNYGYTF
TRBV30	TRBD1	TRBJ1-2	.	TGTGCCTGGAGAGCCGGGACAGGGAACTATGGCTACACCTTC	CAWRAGTGNYGYTF
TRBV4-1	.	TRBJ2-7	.	TGCGCCAGCAGCCAAGCGGCAGGCCAAACCTACGAGCAGTACTTC	CASSQAAGQTYEQYF
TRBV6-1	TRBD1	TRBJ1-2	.	TGTGCCAGCAGTTTGACAGGGGACTATGGCTACACCTTC	CASSLTGDYGYTF
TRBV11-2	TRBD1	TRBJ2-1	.	TGTGCCAGCCGAGCCACAGGGGGCAGGGAGCAGTTCTTC	CASRATGGREQFF
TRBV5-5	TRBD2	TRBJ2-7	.	TGTGCCAGCAGCGATTATCCCGGACTAGCGGGTTACGAGCAGTACTTC	CASSDYPGLAGYEQYF
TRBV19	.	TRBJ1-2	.	TGTGCCAGTTATGGTGCCGGACAGAACTATGGCTACACCTTC	CASYGAGQNYGYTF
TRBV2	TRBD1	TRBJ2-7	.	TGTGCCAGCAGTCTACCCGGGACAGCCACCTACGAGCAGTACTTC	CASSLPGTATYEQYF
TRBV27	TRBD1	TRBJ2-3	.	TGTGCCAGCAGAAACCCCGGGACAGATAATAGCACAGATACGCAGTATTTT	CASRNPGTDNSTDTQYF
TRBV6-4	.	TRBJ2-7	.	TGTGCCAGCAGTGTTTTCAGAGAAATCAGGTCCTACGAGCAGTACTTC	CASSVFREIRSYEQYF
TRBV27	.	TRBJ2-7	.	TGTGCCAGCAGGGGGGGTGGACGCGCTTACGAGCAGTACTTC	CASRGGGRAYEQYF
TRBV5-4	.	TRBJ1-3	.	TGTGCCAGCAGCGATACAGGGTTGAGAAACACCATATATTTT	CASSDTGLRNTIYF
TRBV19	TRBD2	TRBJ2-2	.	TGTGCCAGTAGCATAGCGGGGAACACCGGGGAGCTGTTTTTT	CASSIAGNTGELFF
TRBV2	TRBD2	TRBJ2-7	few	TGTGCCAGCAGTCGAGCGGGAGGGCAGTACTTC	CASSRAGGQYF
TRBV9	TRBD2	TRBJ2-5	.	TGTGCCAGCAGCGTAGGTACTAGCGGGACCGGAGAGACCCAGTACTTC	CASSVGTSGTGETQYF
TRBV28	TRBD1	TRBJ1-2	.	TGTGCCAGCAGGCTGCGGGACAGGATTCGCTCAGGCTACACCTTC	CASRLRDRIRSGYTF
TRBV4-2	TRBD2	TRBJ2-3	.	TGTGCCAGCAGCCAAGATGGGCTAGCGGGAACTAGCACAGATACGCAGTATTTT	CASSQDGLAGTSTDTQYF
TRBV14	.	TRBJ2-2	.	TGTGCCAGCAGACCCACCACTAACACCGGGGAGCTGTTTTTT	CASRPTTNTGELFF
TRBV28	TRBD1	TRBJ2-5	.	TGTGCCAGCAACCCTACGACAGGGTGGGGACAAGAGACCCAGTACTTC	CASNPTTGWGQETQYF
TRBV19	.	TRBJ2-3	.	TGTGCCAGTAGTATCACTCAGGGCCCTAGCACAGATACGCAGTATTTT	CASSITQGPSTDTQYF